Following are 15 T cell receptor beta chains from one sample sequenced in a study of T cell repertoires in cytomegalovirus infection (dated by TCRdb to 2018 to 2020). Data came from an Illumina HiSeq 1500. TCRdb passed the public sequencing reads through fastp at Q25 and MiXCR, retaining productive beta sequences. Entries are consolidated by CDR3 protein sequence, retaining the most common genes and DNA. The sample table shows 350,000 to 500,000 distinct CDR3 sequences, and roughly 30% are seen once. Of the sample, roughly an eighth falls within the top ten clones. The sample was PBMCs. The origin of the receptors is a human donor in good health (CMV status not recorded). Some clones in this sample may be carry-over from other donors' samples.

The chain employs TRBV4-1 and TRBJ2-7; 7 bases match TRBD2. V trimming: 4 bases; J trimming: 3 bases; junction bases outside the gene matches: 9. Germline V lookup: CDR1 MGHRA, CDR2 YSYEKL. The CDR3 loop spans 15 amino acids. CDR3 sequence reads: CASSRAGRGDYEQYF. The CDR3 nucleotides read TGCGCCAGCAGCCGGGCTGGCCGGGGGGACTACGAGCAGTACTTC.

This clonotype showed up many times. This chain uses TRBV12-3 or TRBV12-4 with TRBJ2-7; 10 bases match TRBD1. The CDR3 is 13 amino acids. J lost 5 bases, V lost 5 bases, and 3 bases had no gene match. This CDR3 is CASSPGTGDEQYF. In DNA, the CDR3 is TGTGCCAGCAGTCCCGGGACAGGGGACGAGCAGTACTTC.

On this clonotype itself: A junction end diverges from the germline sequence, so it may reflect a read error. The chain links TRBV5-8 to TRBJ1-5; D gene unclear. In germline, CDR1 is SGHTS, CDR2 YDEGEE. This CDR3 has 15 residues. CDR3 coding DNA: TGTGCCAGAAGCTTGGTCCACCTAATCAATCAGCCCCAGCATTTT. Translated: CARSLVHLINQPQHF.

This clonotype showed up many times. In DNA form, the CDR3 reads TGTGCCAGCAGCTTAGAACAGGGAACAGATACGCAGTATTTT. Its protein is CASSLEQGTDTQYF. The rearrangement links TRBV7-2 to TRBJ2-3; possible D gene TRBD1, 6 bases. CDR1 is SGHTA and CDR2 is FQGNSA in the germline V gene. Trimming shortened V by 1 base and J by 3 bases, and 8 bases separated the two germline ends. The CDR3 spans 14 residues. Supplemented by reference TRBV7-2 and TRBJ2-3, the full variable domain reads GAGVSQSPSNKVTEKGKDVELRCDPISGHTALYWYRQSLGQGLEFLIYFQGNSAPDKSGLPSDRFSAERTGGSVSTLTIQRTQQEDSAVYLCASSLEQGTDTQYFGPGTRLTVL.

This chain connects TRBV4-2 to TRBJ2-7; D not certain. Germline V gene sequence: CDR1 LGHNA, CDR2 YNFKEQ. The ends were cut back, 4 bases at V and 1 base at J, with 14 bases in the middle. This CDR3 has 15 residues. This CDR3 is CASSPTSDGSYEQYF. DNA for the CDR3: TGTGCCAGCAGCCCGACTTCGGACGGATCCTACGAGCAGTACTTC.

There are a few counts of this clonotype. The rearrangement links TRBV7-6 to TRBJ2-1; D unclear. Deletions cut 5 bases from V and 8 bases from J, with 16 bases between. Germline loops: CDR1 SGHVS, CDR2 FNYEAQ. The CDR3 is 14 amino acids. CDR3 residues: CASSPVGERDEQFF. The CDR3 DNA sequence: TGTGCCAGCAGCCCTGTGGGCGAACGGGATGAGCAGTTCTTC.

This clonotype was seen many times. This chain uses TRBV11-2 with TRBJ2-2; no firm D call. Trimming left V 5 bases short and J 2 bases short, with 6 bases between. Germline V gives CDR1 SGHAT, CDR2 FQNNGV. This CDR3 has 13 amino acids. The CDR3 sequence is CASSQSNTGELFF. CDR3 coding DNA: TGTGCCAGCAGCCAATCTAACACCGGGGAGCTGTTTTTT. The full variable domain, its missing parts supplied by reference TRBV11-2 and TRBJ2-2, is EAGVAQSPRYKIIEKRQSVAFWCNPISGHATLYWYQQILGQGPKLLIQFQNNGVVDDSQLPKDRFSAERLKGVDSTLKIQPAKLEDSAVYLCASSQSNTGELFFGEGSRLTVL.

Details on this clonotype: This is likely a read error, given that the CDR3 carries no conserved phenylalanine or tryptophan at its end. This chain joins TRBV7-9 and TRBJ1-1; TRBD1 matches 8 bases. J gave up 10 bases and V 3 bases, and 16 bases lay outside the gene matches. The CDR3 is 16 amino acids. Per germline, CDR1 SEHNR and CDR2 FQNEAQ (reference sequence). CDR3: CASSFHGTGYGLLAFC. In DNA form, the CDR3 reads TGTGCCAGCAGCTTCCACGGGACAGGCTACGGATTGTTAGCTTTCTGT.

This clonotype was observed a few times. The chain combines TRBV19 with TRBJ2-1, with D perhaps being TRBD1 or TRBD2 (6 bases each). This CDR3 region has 16 residues. The germline V and J ends were trimmed by 5 bases and 2 bases, with 16 bases remaining between them. Germline V gene lookup returns CDR1 LNHDA and CDR2 SQIVND (reference sequence). The DNA for the CDR3 is TGTGCCAGTAGTCACTTGGGGGGCGCAACCTACAATGAGCAGTTCTTC. It translates to CASSHLGGATYNEQFF.

The chain recombines TRBV18 with TRBJ2-1, with 12 nucleotides matching TRBD2. Trimming took 3 bases from V and 6 from J; bases not matched to a gene: 6. There are 16 residues in the CDR3. Germline V gene lookup returns CDR1 KGHSH and CDR2 LQKENI. This CDR3 reads CASSPTPSGGANEQFF. For the CDR3, the DNA is TGTGCCAGCTCACCGACTCCTAGCGGGGGGGCCAATGAGCAGTTCTTC.

This chain links TRBV28 with TRBJ1-5; D call uncertain. V lost 2 bases, J lost 3 bases, and 11 bases lay in between. The CDR3 runs 15 residues. CDR1 and CDR2 (germline): MDHEN, SYDVKM. CDR3: CASSLIWRVNQPQHF. The DNA of the CDR3 is TGTGCCAGCAGTTTAATTTGGCGAGTCAATCAGCCCCAGCATTTT.

This chain joins TRBV28 and TRBJ2-6, with unresolved D. The length of the CDR3 is 16 residues. V was trimmed by 2 bases and J by 0 bases, leaving 8 bases between them. Germline V lookup: CDR1 MDHEN, CDR2 SYDVKM. Here the CDR3 reads CASSLLLFSGANVLTF. CDR3 DNA sequence: TGTGCCAGCAGTTTACTGCTTTTCTCTGGGGCCAACGTCCTGACTTTC.

This clonotype was seen many times. J is TRBJ2-1 and V is TRBV7-2; 12 bases agree with TRBD2. The CDR3 runs 17 residues. CDR1 is SGHTA, CDR2 FQGNSA, per germline. V was pared by 1 base and J by 10 bases, with 11 bases of the junction left unmatched. The CDR3 DNA sequence: TGTGCCAGCAGCTTAGGACTAGCGGGGGCCGGTGGGGGGGAGCAGTTCTTC. It encodes CASSLGLAGAGGGEQFF.

This clonotype was seen at least ten times. The V gene is TRBV7-6, the J gene TRBJ1-3; no reliable D call. V lost 5 bases to trimming and J lost 11 bases, with 19 bases between them. Germline V gene lookup returns CDR1 SGHVS and CDR2 FNYEAQ. The CDR3 loop spans 14 amino acids. Here the CDR3 reads CASSASSGSAAIYF. The CDR3 DNA sequence: TGTGCCAGCAGCGCATCTTCGGGGAGCGCGGCCATATATTTT.

J is TRBJ2-5 and V is TRBV6-6; 9 bases match TRBD2. The trim removed 6 bases at V and 3 bases at J, leaving 11 bases unmatched. This CDR3 comprises 16 residues. In germline, CDR1 is MNHNY, CDR2 SVGAGI (reference sequence). The CDR3, as DNA: TGTGCCAGCAGCTTCGGGACTAGCCTCCTTAAAGAGACCCAGTACTTC. It specifies CASSFGTSLLKETQYF.